The source of this T cell receptor beta chain is a study of T cell responses to AZD1222 COVID-19 vaccine. Study-level results: Baseline serostatus was positive in only a handful of AZD1222 recipients. The study found Spike-specific TCR breadth and depth rose after two AZD1222 doses. Possibly, clonal diversity was underestimated; donors were largely white British and included more females. CD4 TCRs associated with vaccination spanned spike, dominating at 160-218 and 743-854.

The protocol was immunoSEQ multiplex PCR, while the TCRdb copy is restricted to in-frame clones and leaves out a portion. The sample has about 30,000 clones, 85% to 90% seen once. Germline assignment: CDR1 SGHAT and CDR2 FQNNGV. The CDR3 has 13 residues. V lost 3 bases to trimming and J lost 11 bases; unmatched junction nucleotides: 9. In regard to this clone: Its antigen is unidentified.

The chain couples TRBV11-2 to TRBJ1-2; TRBD1 matches 7 bases. The sample here was peripheral blood, taken on day 0 of AZD1222 vaccination. The sequence was obtained from an adult in good health. CDR3 loop: CASSFPGGRGYTF. The CDR3 DNA reads TGTGCCAGCAGCTTCCCAGGGGGACGGGGGTACACCTTC.